This T cell receptor beta chain originates from a study of B cell selection in AIRE deficiency (dated by TCRdb to between 2018 and 2021). For context, the study as a whole: Researchers compared TCRbeta repertoires of sorted blood CD4+ conventional T cells and regulatory T cells in AIRE-deficient patients with those in healthy controls. The TCR-sequenced cohort comprised about five AIRE-deficient APECED patients and about five healthy control donors.

Relative to germline, V is 5 bases shorter and J is 12 bases shorter, with 20 bases between their ends. The CDR3 starts with the cysteine, ends with the phenylalanine, and has 14 residues. Solely the CDR3 DNA is kept, with 42 bases framed from the first base. CDR1 and CDR2 are read off the germline V gene as KGHSH and LQKENI. CD4+CD25hiCD127low/negative cells were sorted as the regulatory T cell population. The AIRE-deficient patients had APECED syndrome. Sorting of Tconv and Treg cells intended for TCRbeta sequencing was performed on a FACSAria flow cytometer. The sorted cells went into 5-ml round-bottom polystyrene tubes, and the dry cell pellets were then frozen at -80 degrees C until sequencing. The immunoSEQ platform was used for TCRbeta chain sequencing. The source study handled its data this way. Tens of thousands of distinct TCRbeta sequences from patients and 85,000 to 100,000 from healthy donors were obtained from pooled Treg repertoires. Treg TCRbeta sequences found in two or more individuals were defined as public, and these public Treg TCRbeta sequences were then searched for in Tconv repertoires. Differences between groups were assessed by Mann-Whitney U tests with Bonferroni-Dunn correction in GraphPad Prism 7.03. TCRdb took this table from immuneACCESS and kept in-frame rearrangements with V and J called. Such tables lack part of the clones; where checked against another copy, unresolved V genes explain under half of the gap, and the rest is unexplained. V and J calls and clone size come straight from that table; D and trimming were deduced from the DNA. The sample contains 4,000 to 6,500 clones, 70% to 90% of them found a single time. The top ten clonotypes cover less than 3.5% of the sample.

Concerning this clone: What this receptor recognizes is not known. Per-nucleotide qualities are absent, and no much larger clonotype sits a single base away.

Study-wide findings and limitations: TCRBV gene usage, CDR3 length and TCR diversity in Tconv and Treg cells from AIRE-deficient patients were found to be similar to those in cells from healthy donors. Only TCRbeta chains were sequenced, and about 39% of shared healthy-donor Treg sequences were also present in healthy Tconv cells, possibly due to differing TCRalpha chains. CDR3s were shorter in shared Treg sequences, reflecting a bias toward rearrangements that have few non-templated nucleotide insertions. About 30% of the Treg TCRbeta sequences shared among healthy donors were found in patient Tconv cells, which suggests that Treg-biased clones were diverted into the Tconv compartment. Among a few thousand shared Treg TCRbeta sequences, 30% to 35% were shared exclusively among healthy donors and about 9.4% exclusively among patients, which suggests that Treg selection is less efficient in the absence of AIRE.

This TCR came from a human donor with AIRE deficiency. The sequencing input was Tregs sorted from PBMCs. Recombination joined TRBV18 with TRBJ2-1; the D gene is perhaps TRBD1, from 6 matching bases. The nucleotide sequence is TGTGCCAGCTCAACGGGACATCCAAACTCCGGGCAGTTCTTC. This is translated as CASSTGHPNSGQFF. This CDR3, with the reference TRBV18 and TRBJ2-1 proteins standing in past its ends, gives the full variable domain NAGVMQNPRHLVRRRGQEARLRCSPMKGHSHVYWYRQLPEEGLKFMVYLQKENIIDESGMPKERFSAEFPKEGPSILRIQQVVRGDSAAYFCASSTGHPNSGQFFGPGTRLTVL.